In this sample, the clone carrying this T cell receptor beta chain turned up many times. Its target is not known. CDR1 is MNHEY, CDR2 SVGAGI, per germline. This CDR3 comprises 16 residues. V gave up 5 bases and J gave up 7 bases; unmatched junction bases: 11. The data stem from a study of molecular identifiers for immune sequencing clone quantification. MiXCR, run by TCRdb on the PCR reads, gives a single entry per CDR3 protein. The data contain about 640,000 distinct CDR3 sequences, approximately 20% of them singletons. Study-wide results and limits: Jurkat TCR RNA spiked in from one cell reportedly remained identifiable amid over 850,000 naive cells. The share of molecules held by clones above 20 RNA copies was over 97% in effector cells and under 1% in naive cells.

Each library that profiled naive CD8 cells came from approximately 20,000 to 1,000,000 sorted cells with 10%, 30% or 50% RNA. Isolation of naive CD8 T cells was achieved by sorting on a CD8+CD4-CCR7+CD45RA+ phenotype. The sequence was collected from a human donor in good health. Some libraries in this study had Jurkat cell RNA spiked in. This chain joins TRBV6-5 and TRBJ2-1; 10 positions agree with TRBD1. The specimen was naive CD8+ T cells from blood, with Jurkat cell RNA spiked in. Described subset: FACS-sorted CD8+CD4-CCR7+CD45RA+ naive T cells. The CDR3 loop reads CASSENPGQGSNEQFF. The CDR3 nucleotides are TGTGCCAGCAGTGAAAATCCGGGACAGGGGAGTAATGAGCAGTTCTTC.